This TCR beta chain was documented in a study of shared clonotypes between healthy human individuals. Study in general: Each donor's CD8 memory used one plate, CD8 naive two, each CD4 subset three.

Regarding this clone: Its antigen remains unidentified.

Study-wide results and limits: Genetic and exposure-history diversity was limited by the small donor number.

Sequenced by immunoSEQ multiplex PCR; TCRdb stores in-frame clones only, minus some. Here the sample spans more than 2 million clones, 85% to 95% being singletons. The V end lost 4 bases, the J end lost 1 base, and 8 bases lay between the germline ends. This CDR3 region has 13 residues. Germline V gene sequence: CDR1 ENHRY, CDR2 SYGVKD. Naive CD8 isolation took CD45RO-negative cells positively selected for CCR7 and excluded terminally differentiated effector memory CD45RA+ cells. The V and J genes are TRBV10-3 and TRBJ2-7, with D perhaps matching TRBD2 (5 bases). The source material was naive CD8+ T cells from PBMCs. The receptor comes from a man aged 18 to 29 in good health. Some clones in this sample may be carry-over from other donors' samples. The CDR3 nucleotides are TGTGCCATCAGTGTGGGCGGGTCCTACGAGCAGTACTTC. It translates to CAISVGGSYEQYF.